This TCR beta chain was recovered during a study of shared clonotypes between healthy human individuals. The CDR3 is made up of 13 amino acids. Losses at the gene ends were 6 bases for V and 3 bases for J; bases not matched to a gene: 6. Germline V lookup: CDR1 SGHDT, CDR2 YYEEEE. Assay: immunoSEQ multiplex PCR; the TCRdb copy retains only in-frame clones and omits some. This table holds millions of clones, around nine tenths found once. The source of this sequence is a man between 18 and 29 years old in good health. The sequenced sample was naive CD4+ T cells sorted from blood. Subset: CD45RA+ positively selected. The chain employs TRBV5-6 and TRBJ2-7, with 7 nucleotides matching TRBD1. This CDR3 reads CASILRTGYEQYF. Written as DNA, the CDR3 is TGTGCCAGCATCCTAAGGACAGGCTACGAGCAGTACTTC.